This T cell receptor (beta chain) was found in a study of CD8 T cells in ankylosing spondylitis. Overall study results and limits: Disease-linked clones were CD8+ and relatively rare in peripheral blood.

This clonotype has just a few counts. The antigen is undetermined. Construction of TCR beta libraries was performed using quantitative 5'-RACE with molecular barcodes. TCRdb re-analysed the 5' RACE reads in MiXCR, keeping a single row per CDR3 protein. The data contain about 120,000 distinct CDR3 sequences, roughly an eighth of them seen just once; the ten biggest clones take up approximately 3.1%. In germline, CDR1 is SGHRS, CDR2 YFSETQ. V lost 1 base and J lost 2, with 16 bases in between. The CDR3 consists of 16 residues. The sample was blood, either unsorted or a sorted T cell fraction (not recorded which). The receptor comes from a female donor with ankylosing spondylitis or in good health (not recorded which). The rearrangement uses TRBV5-1 and TRBJ2-7; maybe TRBD1 (6 bases). The CDR3 spells CASSLNPGTIPYEQYF. The DNA of the CDR3 is TGCGCCAGCAGCTTGAATCCCGGGACAATTCCCTACGAGCAGTACTTC.